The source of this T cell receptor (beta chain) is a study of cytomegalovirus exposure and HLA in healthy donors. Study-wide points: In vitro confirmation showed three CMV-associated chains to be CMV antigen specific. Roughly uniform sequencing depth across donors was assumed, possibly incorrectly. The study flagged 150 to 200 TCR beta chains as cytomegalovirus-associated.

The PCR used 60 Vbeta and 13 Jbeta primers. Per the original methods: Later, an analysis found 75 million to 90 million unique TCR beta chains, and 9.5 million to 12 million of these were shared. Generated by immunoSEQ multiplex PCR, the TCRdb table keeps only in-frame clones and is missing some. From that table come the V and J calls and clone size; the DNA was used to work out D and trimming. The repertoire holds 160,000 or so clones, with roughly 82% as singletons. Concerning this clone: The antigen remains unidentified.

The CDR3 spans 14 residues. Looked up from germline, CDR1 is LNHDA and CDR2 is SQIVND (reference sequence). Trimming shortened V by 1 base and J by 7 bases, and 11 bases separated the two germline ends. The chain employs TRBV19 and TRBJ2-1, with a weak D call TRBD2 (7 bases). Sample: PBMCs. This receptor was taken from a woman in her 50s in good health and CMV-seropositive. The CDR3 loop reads CASSIVQGGNEQFF. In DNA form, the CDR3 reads TGTGCCAGTAGTATAGTACAGGGAGGGAATGAGCAGTTCTTC.